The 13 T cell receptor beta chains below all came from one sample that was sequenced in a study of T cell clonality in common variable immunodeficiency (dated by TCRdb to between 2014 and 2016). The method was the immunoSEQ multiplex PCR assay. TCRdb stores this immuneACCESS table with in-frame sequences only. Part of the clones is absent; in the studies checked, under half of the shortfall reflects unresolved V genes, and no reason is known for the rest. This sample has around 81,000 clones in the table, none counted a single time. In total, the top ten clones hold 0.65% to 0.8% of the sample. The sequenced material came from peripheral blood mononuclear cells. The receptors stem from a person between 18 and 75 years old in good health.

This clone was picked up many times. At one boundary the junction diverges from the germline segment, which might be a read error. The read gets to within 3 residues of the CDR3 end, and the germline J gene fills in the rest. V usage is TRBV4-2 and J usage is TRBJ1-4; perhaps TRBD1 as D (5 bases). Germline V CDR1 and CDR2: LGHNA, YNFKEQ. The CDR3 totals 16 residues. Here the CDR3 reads CASSQDLAGSHEKLFF. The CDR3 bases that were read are TGCGCCAGCAGCCAAGATCTGGCAGGGTCGCATGAAAAA.

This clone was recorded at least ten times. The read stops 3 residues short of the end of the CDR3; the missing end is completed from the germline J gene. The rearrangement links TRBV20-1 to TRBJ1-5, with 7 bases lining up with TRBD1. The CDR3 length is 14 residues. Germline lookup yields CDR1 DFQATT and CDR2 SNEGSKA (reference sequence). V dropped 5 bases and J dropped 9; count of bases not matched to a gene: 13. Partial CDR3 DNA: TGCAGTGCTGGGGACAGCAGCCAGCGTGGGCCC. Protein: CSAGDSSQRGP. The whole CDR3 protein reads CSAGDSSQRGPQHF.

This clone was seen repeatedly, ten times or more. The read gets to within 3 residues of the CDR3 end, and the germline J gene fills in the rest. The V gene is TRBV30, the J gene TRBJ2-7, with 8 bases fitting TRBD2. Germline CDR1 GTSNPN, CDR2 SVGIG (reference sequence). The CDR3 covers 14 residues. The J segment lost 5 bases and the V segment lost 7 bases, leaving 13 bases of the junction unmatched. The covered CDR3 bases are TGTGCCTCGTGGCGGGGGGACGCCTGGGACGAG. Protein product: CASWRGDAWDE. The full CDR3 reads CASWRGDAWDEQYF.

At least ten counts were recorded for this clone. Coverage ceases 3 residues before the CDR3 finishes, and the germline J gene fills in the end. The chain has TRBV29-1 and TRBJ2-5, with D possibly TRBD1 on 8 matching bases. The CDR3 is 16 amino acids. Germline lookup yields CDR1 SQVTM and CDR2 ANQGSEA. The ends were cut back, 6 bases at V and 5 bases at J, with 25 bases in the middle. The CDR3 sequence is CSVRKFGQGGGETQYF. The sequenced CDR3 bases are TGCAGCGTACGCAAATTTGGACAGGGAGGGGGGGAGACC.

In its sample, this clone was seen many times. CDR3 DNA, as far as it was read: TGTGCCTGGAACCGACTGACGAACACCGGGGAG. This encodes CAWNRLTNTGE. Given in full, the CDR3 is CAWNRLTNTGELFF. The J gene is TRBJ2-2, the V gene TRBV30; D unresolved. The missing CDR3 end, 3 residues past where the read stops, is filled in from the germline J gene. Germline lookup yields CDR1 GTSNPN and CDR2 SVGIG (reference sequence). Trimming stripped 4 bases from V and 0 bases from J, with 9 bases between. The CDR3 totals 14 residues.

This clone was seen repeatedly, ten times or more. CDR3 loop: CASSPGTGYTGELFF. Partial CDR3 DNA: TGTGCCAGCAGCCCCGGGACAGGGTACACCGGGGAG. The chain links TRBV7-6 to TRBJ2-2; 9 nucleotides line up with TRBD1. The read ends 3 residues before the CDR3 terminus; that terminus is restored from the germline J gene. V shed 5 bases and J 3 bases; nucleotides not matched to a gene: 4. This CDR3 is 15 amino acids long. Germline CDR1 reads SGHVS; CDR2 reads FNYEAQ.

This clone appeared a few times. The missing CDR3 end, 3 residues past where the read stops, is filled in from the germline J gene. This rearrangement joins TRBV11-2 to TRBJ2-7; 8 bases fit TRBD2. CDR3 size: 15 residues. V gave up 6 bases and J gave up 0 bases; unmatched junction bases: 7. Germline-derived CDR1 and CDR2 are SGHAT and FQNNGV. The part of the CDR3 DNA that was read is TGTGCCAGCAGGCGTGCCGGGACTAGCTCCTACGAG. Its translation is CASRRAGTSSYE. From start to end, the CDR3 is CASRRAGTSSYEQYF.

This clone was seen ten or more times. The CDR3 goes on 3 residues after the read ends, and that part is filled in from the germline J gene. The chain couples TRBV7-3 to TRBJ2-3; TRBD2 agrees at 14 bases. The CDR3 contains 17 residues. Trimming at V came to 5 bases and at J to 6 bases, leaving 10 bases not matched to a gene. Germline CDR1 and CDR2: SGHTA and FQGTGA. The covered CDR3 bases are TGTGCCAGCAGCCCCACGACTAGCGGGAGGGCCTTCGATACG. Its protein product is CASSPTTSGRAFDT. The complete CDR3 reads CASSPTTSGRAFDTQYF.

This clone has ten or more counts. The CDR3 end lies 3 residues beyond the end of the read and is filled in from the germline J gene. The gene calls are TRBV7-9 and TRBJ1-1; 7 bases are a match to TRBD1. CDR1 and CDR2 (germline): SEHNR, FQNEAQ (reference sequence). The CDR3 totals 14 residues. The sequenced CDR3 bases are TGTGCCAGCAGCTTAGAACAGGGGACCCGTCAA. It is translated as CASSLEQGTRQ. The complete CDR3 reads CASSLEQGTRQAFF.

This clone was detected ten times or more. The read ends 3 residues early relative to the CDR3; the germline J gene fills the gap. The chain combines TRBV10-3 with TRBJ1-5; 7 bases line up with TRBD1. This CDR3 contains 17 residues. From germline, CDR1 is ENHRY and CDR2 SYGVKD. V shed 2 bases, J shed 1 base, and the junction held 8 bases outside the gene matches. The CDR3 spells CAISEDSGRGSNQPQHF. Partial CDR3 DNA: TGTGCCATCAGTGAGGATAGCGGCAGGGGGAGCAATCAGCCC.

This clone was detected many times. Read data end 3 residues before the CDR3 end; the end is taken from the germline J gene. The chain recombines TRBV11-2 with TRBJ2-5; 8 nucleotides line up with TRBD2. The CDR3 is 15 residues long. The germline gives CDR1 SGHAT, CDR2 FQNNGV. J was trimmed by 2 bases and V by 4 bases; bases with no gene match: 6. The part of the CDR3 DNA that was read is TGTGCCAGCAGCTCAAGCGGGAGTGGGCAAGAGACC. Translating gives CASSSSGSGQET. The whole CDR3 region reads CASSSSGSGQETQYF. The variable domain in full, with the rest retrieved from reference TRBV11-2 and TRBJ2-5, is EAGVAQSPRYKIIEKRQSVAFWCNPISGHATLYWYQQILGQGPKLLIQFQNNGVVDDSQLPKDRFSAERLKGVDSTLKIQPAKLEDSAVYLCASSSSGSGQETQYFGPGTRLLVL.

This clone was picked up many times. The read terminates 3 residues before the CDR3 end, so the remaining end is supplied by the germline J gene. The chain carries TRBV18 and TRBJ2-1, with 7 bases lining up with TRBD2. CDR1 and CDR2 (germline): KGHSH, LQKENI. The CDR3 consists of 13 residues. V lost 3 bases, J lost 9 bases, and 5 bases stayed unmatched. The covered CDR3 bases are TGTGCCAGCTCACCGGCGGGAGCCCGTGAG. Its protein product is CASSPAGARE. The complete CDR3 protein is CASSPAGAREQFF.

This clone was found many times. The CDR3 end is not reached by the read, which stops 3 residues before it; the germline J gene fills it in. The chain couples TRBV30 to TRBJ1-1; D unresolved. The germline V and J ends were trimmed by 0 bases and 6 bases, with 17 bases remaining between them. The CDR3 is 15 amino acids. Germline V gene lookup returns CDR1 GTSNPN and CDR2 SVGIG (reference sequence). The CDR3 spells CAWSVRSLGVPEAFF. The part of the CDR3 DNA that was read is TGTGCCTGGAGTGTGCGCTCCCTTGGTGTGCCTGAA. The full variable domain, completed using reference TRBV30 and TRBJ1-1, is SQTIHQWPATLVQPVGSPLSLECTVEGTSNPNLYWYRQAAGRGLQLLFYSVGIGQISSEVPQNLSASRPQDRQFILSSKKLLLSDSGFYLCAWSVRSLGVPEAFFGQGTRLTVV.